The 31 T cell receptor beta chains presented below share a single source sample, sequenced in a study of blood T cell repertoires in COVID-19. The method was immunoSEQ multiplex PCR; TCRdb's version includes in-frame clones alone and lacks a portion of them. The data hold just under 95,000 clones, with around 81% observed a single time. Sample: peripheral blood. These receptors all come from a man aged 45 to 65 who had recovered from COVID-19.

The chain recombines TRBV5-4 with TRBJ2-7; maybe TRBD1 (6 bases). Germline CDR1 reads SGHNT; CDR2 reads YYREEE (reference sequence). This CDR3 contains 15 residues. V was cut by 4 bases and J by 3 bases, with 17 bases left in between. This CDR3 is CASSRAGTFVYEQYF. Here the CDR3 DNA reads TGTGCCAGCAGCAGAGCCGGGACATTCGTCTACGAGCAGTACTTC. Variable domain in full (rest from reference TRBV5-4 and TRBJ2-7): ETGVTQSPTHLIKTRGQQVTLRCSSQSGHNTVSWYQQALGQGPQFIFQYYREEENGRGNFPPRFSGLQFPNYSSELNVNALELDDSALYLCASSRAGTFVYEQYFGPGTRLTVT.

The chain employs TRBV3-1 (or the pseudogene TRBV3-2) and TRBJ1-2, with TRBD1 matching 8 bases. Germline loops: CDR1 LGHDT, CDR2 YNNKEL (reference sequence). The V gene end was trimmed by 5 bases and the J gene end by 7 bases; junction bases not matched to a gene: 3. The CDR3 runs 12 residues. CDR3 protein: CASSYRGGGYTF. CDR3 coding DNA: TGTGCCAGCAGCTACAGGGGGGGTGGCTACACCTTC.

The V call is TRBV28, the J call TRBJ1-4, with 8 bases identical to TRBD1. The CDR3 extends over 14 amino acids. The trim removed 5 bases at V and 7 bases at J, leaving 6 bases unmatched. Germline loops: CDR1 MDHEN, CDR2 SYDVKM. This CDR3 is CASSPGQGAEKLFF. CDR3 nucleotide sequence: TGTGCCAGCAGTCCCGGACAGGGTGCTGAAAAACTGTTTTTT. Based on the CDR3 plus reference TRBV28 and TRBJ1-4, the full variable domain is DVKVTQSSRYLVKRTGEKVFLECVQDMDHENMFWYRQDPGLGLRLIYFSYDVKMKEKGDIPEGYSVSREKKERFSLILESASTNQTSMYLCASSPGQGAEKLFFGSGTQLSVL.

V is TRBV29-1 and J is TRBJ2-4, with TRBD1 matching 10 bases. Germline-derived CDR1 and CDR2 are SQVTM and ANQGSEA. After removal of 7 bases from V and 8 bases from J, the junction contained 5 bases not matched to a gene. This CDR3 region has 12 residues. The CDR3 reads CSATGTGDIQYF. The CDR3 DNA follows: TGCAGCGCAACCGGGACAGGGGACATTCAGTACTTC. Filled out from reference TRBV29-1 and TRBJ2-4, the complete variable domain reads SAVISQKPSRDICQRGTSLTIQCQVDSQVTMMFWYRQQPGQSLTLIATANQGSEATYESGFVIDKFPISRPNLTFSTLTVSNMSPEDSSIYLCSATGTGDIQYFGAGTRLSVL.

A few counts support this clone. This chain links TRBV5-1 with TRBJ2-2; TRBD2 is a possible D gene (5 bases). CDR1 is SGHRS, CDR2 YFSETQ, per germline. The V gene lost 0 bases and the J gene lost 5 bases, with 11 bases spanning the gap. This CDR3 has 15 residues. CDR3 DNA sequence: TGCGCCAGCAGCTTGGCGGGGATGAGAACCGGGGAGCTGTTTTTT. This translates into CASSLAGMRTGELFF.

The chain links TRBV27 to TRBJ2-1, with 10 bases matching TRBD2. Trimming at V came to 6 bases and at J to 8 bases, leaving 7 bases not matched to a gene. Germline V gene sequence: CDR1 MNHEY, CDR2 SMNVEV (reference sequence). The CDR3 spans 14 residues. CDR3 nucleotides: TGTGCCAGCAGATTAGCGGGAGGTACGCATGAGCAGTTCTTC. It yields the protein CASRLAGGTHEQFF.

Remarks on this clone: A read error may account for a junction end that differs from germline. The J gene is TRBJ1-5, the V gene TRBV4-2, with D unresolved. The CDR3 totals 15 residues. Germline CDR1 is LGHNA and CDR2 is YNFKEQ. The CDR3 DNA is TGTGCCAGCAGCCAAGAATCGGGTAGAGATCATCCCCAGCATTTT. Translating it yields CASSQESGRDHPQHF.

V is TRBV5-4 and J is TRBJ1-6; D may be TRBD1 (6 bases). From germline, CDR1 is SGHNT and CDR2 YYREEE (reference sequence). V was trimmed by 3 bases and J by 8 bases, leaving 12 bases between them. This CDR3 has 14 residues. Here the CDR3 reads CASSSGGGHSPLHF. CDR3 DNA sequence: TGTGCCAGCAGCTCGGGCGGGGGCCATTCACCCCTCCACTTT.

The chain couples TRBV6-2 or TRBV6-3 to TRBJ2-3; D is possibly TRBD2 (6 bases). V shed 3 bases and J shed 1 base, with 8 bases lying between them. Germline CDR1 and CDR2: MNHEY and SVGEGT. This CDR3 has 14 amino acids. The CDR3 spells CASSYGGGTDTQYF. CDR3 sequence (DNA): TGTGCCAGCAGTTATGGCGGGGGCACAGATACGCAGTATTTT.

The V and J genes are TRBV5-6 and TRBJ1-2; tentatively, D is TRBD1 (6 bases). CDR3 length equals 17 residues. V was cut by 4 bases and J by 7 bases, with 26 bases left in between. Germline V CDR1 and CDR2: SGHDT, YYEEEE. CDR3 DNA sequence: TGTGCCAGCAGCCCCTTGGCGGCAGGGGTTCAAGCTCCTGGCTACACCTTC. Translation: CASSPLAAGVQAPGYTF.

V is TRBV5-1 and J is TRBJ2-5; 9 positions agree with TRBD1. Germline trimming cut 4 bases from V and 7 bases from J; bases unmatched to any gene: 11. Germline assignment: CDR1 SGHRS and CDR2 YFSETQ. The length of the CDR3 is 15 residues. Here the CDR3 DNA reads TGCGCCAGCAGCCCAGGGGACAGGGAGCTTACGACCCAGTACTTC. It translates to CASSPGDRELTTQYF.

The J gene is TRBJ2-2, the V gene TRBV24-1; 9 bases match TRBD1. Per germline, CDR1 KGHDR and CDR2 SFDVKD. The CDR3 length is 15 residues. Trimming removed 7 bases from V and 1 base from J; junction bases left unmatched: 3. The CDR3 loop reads CATSPGQGNTGELFF. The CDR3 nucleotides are TGTGCCACCAGCCCGGGACAGGGGAACACCGGGGAGCTGTTTTTT.

Here the CDR3 DNA reads TGTGCCAGCAGTTACGGGCAGGGGGCAGGGATCAATGAGCAGTTCTTC. This translates into CASSYGQGAGINEQFF. The rearrangement joins TRBV6-5 to TRBJ2-1, with 8 bases lining up with TRBD1. The CDR3 totals 16 residues. Trimming at V came to 2 bases and at J to 6 bases, leaving 9 bases not matched to a gene. Germline V gene lookup returns CDR1 MNHEY and CDR2 SVGAGI.

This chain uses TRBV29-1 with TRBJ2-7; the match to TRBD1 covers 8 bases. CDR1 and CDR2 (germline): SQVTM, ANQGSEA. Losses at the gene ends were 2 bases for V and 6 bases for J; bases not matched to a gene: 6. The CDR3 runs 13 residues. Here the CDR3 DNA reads TGCAGCGTTGAAAGGGACAGGTTCTCCGAGCAGTACTTC. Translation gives CSVERDRFSEQYF.

CDR3: CASSLMGGGQGTGELFF. The CDR3 nucleotides are TGTGCCAGCAGCTTAATGGGCGGGGGCCAGGGGACCGGGGAGCTGTTTTTT. The chain has TRBV7-3 and TRBJ2-2, with TRBD2 as a possible D gene (7 bases). The CDR3 runs 17 residues. V was shortened by 1 base and J by 5 bases, with 17 bases between the two germline ends. The germline V gene encodes CDR1 SGHTA and CDR2 FQGTGA.

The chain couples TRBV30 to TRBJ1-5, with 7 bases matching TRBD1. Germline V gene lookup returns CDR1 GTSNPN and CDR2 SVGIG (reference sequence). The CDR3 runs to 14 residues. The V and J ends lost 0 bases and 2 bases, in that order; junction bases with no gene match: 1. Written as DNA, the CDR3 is TGTGCCTGGAGTGTAGGGGGCGGCAATCAGCCCCAGCATTTT. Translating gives CAWSVGGGNQPQHF.

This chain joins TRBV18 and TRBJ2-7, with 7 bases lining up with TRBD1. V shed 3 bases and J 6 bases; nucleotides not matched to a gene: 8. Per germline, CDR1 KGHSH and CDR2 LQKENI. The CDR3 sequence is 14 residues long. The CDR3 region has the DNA TGTGCCAGCTCACCCAGGCAGGGGGAAGTCGAGCAGTACTTC. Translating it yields CASSPRQGEVEQYF. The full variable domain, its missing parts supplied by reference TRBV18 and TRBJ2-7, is NAGVMQNPRHLVRRRGQEARLRCSPMKGHSHVYWYRQLPEEGLKFMVYLQKENIIDESGMPKERFSAEFPKEGPSILRIQQVVRGDSAAYFCASSPRQGEVEQYFGPGTRLTVT.

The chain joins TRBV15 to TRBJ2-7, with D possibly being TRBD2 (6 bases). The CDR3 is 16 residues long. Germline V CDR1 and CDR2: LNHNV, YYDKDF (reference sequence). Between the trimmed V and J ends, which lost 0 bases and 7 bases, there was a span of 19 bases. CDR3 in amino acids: CATSRDRTPGVEEQYF. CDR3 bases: TGTGCCACCAGCAGAGACCGGACTCCGGGGGTGGAGGAGCAGTACTTC.

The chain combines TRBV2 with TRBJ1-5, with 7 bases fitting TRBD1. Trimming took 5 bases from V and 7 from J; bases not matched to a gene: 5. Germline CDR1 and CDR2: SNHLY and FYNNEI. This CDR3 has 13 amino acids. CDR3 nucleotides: TGTGCCAGCAGTAGAGACAGGGAACAGCCCCAGCATTTT. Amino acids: CASSRDREQPQHF.

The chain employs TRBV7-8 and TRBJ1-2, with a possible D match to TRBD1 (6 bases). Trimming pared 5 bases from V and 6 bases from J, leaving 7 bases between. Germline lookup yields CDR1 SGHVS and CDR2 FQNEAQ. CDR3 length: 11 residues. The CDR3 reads CASSQGNGYTF. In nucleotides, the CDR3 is TGTGCCAGCAGCCAGGGGAATGGCTACACCTTC.

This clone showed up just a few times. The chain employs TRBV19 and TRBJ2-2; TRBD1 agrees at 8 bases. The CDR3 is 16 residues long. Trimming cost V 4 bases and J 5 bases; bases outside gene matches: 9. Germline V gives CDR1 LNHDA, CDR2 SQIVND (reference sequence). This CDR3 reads CASSTGGARRTGELFF. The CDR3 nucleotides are TGTGCCAGTAGTACAGGGGGCGCGAGGAGGACCGGGGAGCTGTTTTTT.

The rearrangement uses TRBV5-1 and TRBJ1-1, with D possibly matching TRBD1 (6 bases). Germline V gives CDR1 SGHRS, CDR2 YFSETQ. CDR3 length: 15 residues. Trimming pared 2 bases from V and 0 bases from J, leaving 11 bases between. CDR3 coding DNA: TGCGCCAGCAGCTTTCAGGGGCCCGTGAACACTGAAGCTTTCTTT. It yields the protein CASSFQGPVNTEAFF.

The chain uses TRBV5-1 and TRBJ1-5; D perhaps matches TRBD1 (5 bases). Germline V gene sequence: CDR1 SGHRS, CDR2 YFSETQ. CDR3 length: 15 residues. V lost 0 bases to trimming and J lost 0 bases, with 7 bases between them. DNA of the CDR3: TGCGCCAGCAGCTTGGCTGGGGCTAGCAATCAGCCCCAGCATTTT. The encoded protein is CASSLAGASNQPQHF.

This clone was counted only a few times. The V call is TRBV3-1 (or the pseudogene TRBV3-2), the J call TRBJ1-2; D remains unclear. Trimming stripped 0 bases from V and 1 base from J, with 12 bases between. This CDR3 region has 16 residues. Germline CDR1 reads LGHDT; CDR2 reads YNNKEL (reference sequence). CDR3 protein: CASSQEAVVLNYGYTF. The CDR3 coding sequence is TGTGCCAGCAGCCAAGAGGCAGTCGTCCTTAACTATGGCTACACCTTC.

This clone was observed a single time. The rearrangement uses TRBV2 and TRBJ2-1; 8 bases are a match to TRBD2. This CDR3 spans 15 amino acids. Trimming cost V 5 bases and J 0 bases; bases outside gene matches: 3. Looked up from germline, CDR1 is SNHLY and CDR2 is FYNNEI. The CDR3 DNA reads TGTGCCAGCAGTCAGCGGGGGAGCTCCTACAATGAGCAGTTCTTC. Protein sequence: CASSQRGSSYNEQFF.

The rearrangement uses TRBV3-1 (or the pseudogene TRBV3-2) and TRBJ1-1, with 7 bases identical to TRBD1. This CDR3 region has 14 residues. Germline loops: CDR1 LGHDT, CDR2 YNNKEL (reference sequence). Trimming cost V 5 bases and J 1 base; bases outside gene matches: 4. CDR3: CASSYGQANTEAFF. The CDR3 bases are TGTGCCAGCAGCTACGGACAGGCGAACACTGAAGCTTTCTTT.

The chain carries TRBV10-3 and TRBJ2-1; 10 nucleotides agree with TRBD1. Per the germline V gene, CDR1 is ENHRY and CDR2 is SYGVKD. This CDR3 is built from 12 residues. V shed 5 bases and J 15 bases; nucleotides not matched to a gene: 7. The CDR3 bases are TGTGCCATCAGTCGGGACAGGGGAATTAGGTTCTTC. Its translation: CAISRDRGIRFF.

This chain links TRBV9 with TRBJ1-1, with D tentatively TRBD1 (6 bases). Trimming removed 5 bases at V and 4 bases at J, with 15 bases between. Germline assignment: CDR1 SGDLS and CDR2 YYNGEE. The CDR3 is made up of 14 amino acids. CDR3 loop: CASSADRLSTEAFF. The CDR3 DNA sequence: TGTGCCAGCAGTGCCGACAGGCTATCCACTGAAGCTTTCTTT.

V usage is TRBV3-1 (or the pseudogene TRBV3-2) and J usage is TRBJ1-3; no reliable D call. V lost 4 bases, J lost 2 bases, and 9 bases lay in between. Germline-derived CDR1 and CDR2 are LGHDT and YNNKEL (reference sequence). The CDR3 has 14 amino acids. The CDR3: CASSPAATGNTIYF. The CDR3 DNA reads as TGTGCCAGCAGCCCCGCGGCGACTGGAAACACCATATATTTT.

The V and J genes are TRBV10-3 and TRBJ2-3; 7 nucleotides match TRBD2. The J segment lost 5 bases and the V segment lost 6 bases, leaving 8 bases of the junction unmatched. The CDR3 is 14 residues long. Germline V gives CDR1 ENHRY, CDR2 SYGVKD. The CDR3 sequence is CAISARGGGDTQYF. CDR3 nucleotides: TGTGCCATCAGCGCGCGTGGGGGGGGAGATACGCAGTATTTT.

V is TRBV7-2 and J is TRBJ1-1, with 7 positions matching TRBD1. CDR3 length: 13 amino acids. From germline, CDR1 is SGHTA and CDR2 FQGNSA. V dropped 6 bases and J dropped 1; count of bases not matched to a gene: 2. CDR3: CASRQGKNTEAFF. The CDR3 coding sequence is TGTGCCAGCAGACAGGGGAAGAACACTGAAGCTTTCTTT.